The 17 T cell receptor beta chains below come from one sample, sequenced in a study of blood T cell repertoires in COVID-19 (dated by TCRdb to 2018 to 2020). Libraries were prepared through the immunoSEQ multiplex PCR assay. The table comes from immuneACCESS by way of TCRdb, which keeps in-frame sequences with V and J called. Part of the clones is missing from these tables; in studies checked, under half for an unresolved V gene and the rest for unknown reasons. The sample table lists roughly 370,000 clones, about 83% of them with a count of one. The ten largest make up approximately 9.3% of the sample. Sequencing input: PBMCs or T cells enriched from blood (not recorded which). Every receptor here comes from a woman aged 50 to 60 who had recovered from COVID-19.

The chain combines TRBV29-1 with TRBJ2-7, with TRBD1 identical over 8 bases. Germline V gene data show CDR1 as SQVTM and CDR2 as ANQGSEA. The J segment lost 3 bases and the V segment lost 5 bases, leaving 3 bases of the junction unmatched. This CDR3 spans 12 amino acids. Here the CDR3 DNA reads TGCAGCGTTAGGACAGGGAACTACGAGCAGTACTTC. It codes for CSVRTGNYEQYF.

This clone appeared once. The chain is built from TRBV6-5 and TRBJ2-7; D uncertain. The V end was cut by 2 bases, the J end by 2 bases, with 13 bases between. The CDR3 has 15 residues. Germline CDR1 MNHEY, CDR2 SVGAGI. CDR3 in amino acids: CASSYTQLYAYEQYF. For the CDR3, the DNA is TGTGCCAGCAGTTACACACAGCTCTACGCCTACGAGCAGTACTTC.

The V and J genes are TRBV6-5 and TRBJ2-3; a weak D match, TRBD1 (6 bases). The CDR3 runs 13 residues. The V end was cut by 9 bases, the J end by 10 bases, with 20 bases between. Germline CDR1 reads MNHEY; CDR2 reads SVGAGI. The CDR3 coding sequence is TGTGCCAGTGAGGACAGCTCCCTCAGGGCGCAGTATTTT. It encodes CASEDSSLRAQYF.

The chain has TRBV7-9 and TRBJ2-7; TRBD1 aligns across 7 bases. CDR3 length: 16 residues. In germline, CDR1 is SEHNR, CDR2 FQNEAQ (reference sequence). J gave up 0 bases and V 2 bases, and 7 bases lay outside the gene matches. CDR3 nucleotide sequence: TGTGCCAGCAGCTTATATACAGGGGACAGCTCCTACGAGCAGTACTTC. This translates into CASSLYTGDSSYEQYF.

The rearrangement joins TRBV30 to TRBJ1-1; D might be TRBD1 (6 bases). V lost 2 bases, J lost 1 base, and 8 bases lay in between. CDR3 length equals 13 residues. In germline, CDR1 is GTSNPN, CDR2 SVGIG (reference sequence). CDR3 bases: TGTGCCTGGAGTACACAGGGGAACACTGAAGCTTTCTTT. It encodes CAWSTQGNTEAFF.

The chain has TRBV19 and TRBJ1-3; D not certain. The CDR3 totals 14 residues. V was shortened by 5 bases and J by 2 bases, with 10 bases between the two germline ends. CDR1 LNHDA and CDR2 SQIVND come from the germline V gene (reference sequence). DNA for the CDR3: TGTGCCAGTAGTGTACTATCCACTGGAAACACCATATATTTT. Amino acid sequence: CASSVLSTGNTIYF.

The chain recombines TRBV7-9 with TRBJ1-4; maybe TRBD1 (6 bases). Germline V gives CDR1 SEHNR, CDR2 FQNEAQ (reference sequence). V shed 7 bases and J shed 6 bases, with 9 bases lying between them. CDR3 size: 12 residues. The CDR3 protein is CASTPGDEKLFF. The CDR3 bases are TGTGCCAGCACCCCAGGGGATGAAAAACTGTTTTTT.

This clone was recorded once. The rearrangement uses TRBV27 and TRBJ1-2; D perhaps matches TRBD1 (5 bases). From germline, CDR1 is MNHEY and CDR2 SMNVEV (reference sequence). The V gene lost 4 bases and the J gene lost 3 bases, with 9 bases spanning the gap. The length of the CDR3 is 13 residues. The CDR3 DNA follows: TGTGCCAGCAGTTACAGGCCCCACTATGGCTACACCTTC. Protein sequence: CASSYRPHYGYTF.

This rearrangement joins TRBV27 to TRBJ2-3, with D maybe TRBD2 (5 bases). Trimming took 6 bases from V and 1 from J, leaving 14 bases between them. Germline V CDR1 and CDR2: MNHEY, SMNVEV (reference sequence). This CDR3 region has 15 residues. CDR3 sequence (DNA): TGTGCCAGCAGCCTCGGACTTGCTCGCACAGATACGCAGTATTTT. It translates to CASSLGLARTDTQYF.

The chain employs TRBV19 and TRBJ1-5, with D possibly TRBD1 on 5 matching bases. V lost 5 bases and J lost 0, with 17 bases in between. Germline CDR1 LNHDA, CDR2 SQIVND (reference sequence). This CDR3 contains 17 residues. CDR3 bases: TGTGCCAGTAGTCGAGACAGCCGACTCTATAGCAATCAGCCCCAGCATTTT. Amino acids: CASSRDSRLYSNQPQHF.

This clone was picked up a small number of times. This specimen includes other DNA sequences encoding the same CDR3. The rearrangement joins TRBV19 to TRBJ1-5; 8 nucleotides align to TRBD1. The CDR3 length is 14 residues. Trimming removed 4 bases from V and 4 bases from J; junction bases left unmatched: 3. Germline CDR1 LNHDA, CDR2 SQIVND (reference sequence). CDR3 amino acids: CASSTTGGNQPQHF. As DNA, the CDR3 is TGTGCCAGTAGTACAACAGGGGGAAATCAGCCCCAGCATTTT.

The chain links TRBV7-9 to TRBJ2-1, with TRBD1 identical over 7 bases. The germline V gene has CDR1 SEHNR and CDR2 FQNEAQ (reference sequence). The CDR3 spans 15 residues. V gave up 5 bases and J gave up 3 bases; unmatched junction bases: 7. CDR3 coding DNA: TGTGCCAGCAGCCCGGACAGGAGAATCTACAATGAGCAGTTCTTC. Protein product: CASSPDRRIYNEQFF. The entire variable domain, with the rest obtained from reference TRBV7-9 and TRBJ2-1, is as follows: DTGVSQNPRHKITKRGQNVTFRCDPISEHNRLYWYRQTLGQGPEFLTYFQNEAQLEKSRLLSDRFSAERPKGSFSTLEIQRTEQGDSAMYLCASSPDRRIYNEQFFGPGTRLTVL.

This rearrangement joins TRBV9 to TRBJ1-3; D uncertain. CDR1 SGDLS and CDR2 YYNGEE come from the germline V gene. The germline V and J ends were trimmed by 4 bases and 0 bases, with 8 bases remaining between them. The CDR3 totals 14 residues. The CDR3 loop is CASSPSSSGNTIYF. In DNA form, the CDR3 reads TGTGCCAGCAGCCCCTCCAGCTCTGGAAACACCATATATTTT.

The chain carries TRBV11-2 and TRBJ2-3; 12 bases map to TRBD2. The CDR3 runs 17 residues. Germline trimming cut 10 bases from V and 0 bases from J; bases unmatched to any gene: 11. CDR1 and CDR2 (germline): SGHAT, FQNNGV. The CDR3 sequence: CATDPSGLAGSTDTQYF. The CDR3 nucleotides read TGTGCCACCGATCCTAGTGGACTAGCGGGAAGCACAGATACGCAGTATTTT.

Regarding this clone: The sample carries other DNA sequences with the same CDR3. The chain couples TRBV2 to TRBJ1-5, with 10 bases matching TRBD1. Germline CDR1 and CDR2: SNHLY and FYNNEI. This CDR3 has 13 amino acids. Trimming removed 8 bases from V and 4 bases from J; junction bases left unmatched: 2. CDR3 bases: TGTGCCAGCCGACAGGGGGCTAATCAGCCCCAGCATTTT. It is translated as CASRQGANQPQHF.

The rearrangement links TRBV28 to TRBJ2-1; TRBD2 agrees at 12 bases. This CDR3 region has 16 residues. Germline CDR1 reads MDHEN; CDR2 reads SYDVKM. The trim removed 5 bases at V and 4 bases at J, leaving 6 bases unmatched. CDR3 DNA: TGTGCCAGCAGTGCCGGACTAGCGGGGAATTACAATGAGCAGTTCTTC. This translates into CASSAGLAGNYNEQFF.

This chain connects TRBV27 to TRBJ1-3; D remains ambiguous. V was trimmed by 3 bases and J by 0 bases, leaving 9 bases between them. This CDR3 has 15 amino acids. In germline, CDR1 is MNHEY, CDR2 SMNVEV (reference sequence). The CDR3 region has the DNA TGTGCCAGCAGTTTTTCAGGCATCTCTGGAAACACCATATATTTT. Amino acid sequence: CASSFSGISGNTIYF.